This T cell receptor (beta chain) was sequenced in a study of cytomegalovirus exposure and HLA in healthy donors. Broader study findings: Later, an analysis found that TCR clusters from the first cohort tended to co-occur in the roughly 120 validation repertoires. Many donors shared some public TCRs, even though most TCR sequences were rare. The study labeled about 160 TCR beta chains cytomegalovirus-associated.

The donors were in the roughly 130-subject validation cohort, distinct from the roughly 700-subject first cohort. Turning to this clone: Its antigen remains unidentified.

The repertoire was sequenced with immunoSEQ multiplex PCR; TCRdb's copy has only in-frame clones and lacks some. The table shows around 150,000 clones, with around 96% occurring only once. Per the germline V gene, CDR1 is GTSNPN and CDR2 is SVGIG (reference sequence). Trimming shortened V by 4 bases and J by 6 bases, and 13 bases separated the two germline ends. This CDR3 contains 12 residues. The clonotype originates from a woman aged 18-29 years in good health and CMV-seronegative. Sequencing was carried out using PBMCs. The rearrangement uses TRBV30 and TRBJ2-7; a weak D match, TRBD1 (6 bases). CDR3 sequence: CAWNWGQGEQYF. The CDR3 nucleotides are TGTGCCTGGAATTGGGGGCAGGGCGAGCAGTACTTC. Combining the CDR3 with reference TRBV30 and TRBJ2-7 gives the whole variable domain SQTIHQWPATLVQPVGSPLSLECTVEGTSNPNLYWYRQAAGRGLQLLFYSVGIGQISSEVPQNLSASRPQDRQFILSSKKLLLSDSGFYLCAWNWGQGEQYFGPGTRLTVT.